This T cell receptor beta chain was captured in a study of T cell responses to AZD1222 COVID-19 vaccine (dated by TCRdb to the early 2020s). For context, the study as a whole: A total of over 230 trial participants underwent TCR sequencing, of whom more than 200 had received two doses of AZD1222 and 26 had received two doses of the MenACWY control vaccine. Enrollment into the trials was organized by age into subgroups of 18-55, 56-69 and 70-plus years, and those subgroups contained roughly 150, 30 and 60 TCR-sequenced participants, respectively.

Read against the paper, the sample's time point label means: about 28 days (+/-7) after the second vaccine dose. Because spike-specific TCR depth and breadth did not differ between the two schedules, AZD1222 recipients who got a second dose at roughly 4 weeks were pooled with those who got a second dose at roughly 12 weeks. Vaccinee samples were obtained from the UK trials COV001 and COV002, which included a single-blind randomized controlled phase 2/3 trial of AZD1222 (ChAdOx1 nCoV-19) in healthy adults. Trial participant PBMC samples were collected at day 0 and day 28 after the second dose for TCRbeta chain sequencing. The CDR3 regions of human TCRbeta chains were analyzed by immunosequencing. As for the original processing: TCRs in the repertoires were matched against a reference library of SARS-CoV-2-specific TCRs that had been generated with the MIRA antigen-specificity platform. Breadth meant the fraction of unique TCRs that were SARS-CoV-2-associated, whereas depth meant the fraction of total T cells that were SARS-CoV-2-associated. Using the MIRA data, each spike-specific TCR was mapped to the spike region that the TCR reacts to and placed in a CD4 or CD8 class. Log10-transformed breadth and depth values were compared by one-way ANOVA with Sidak's multiple comparisons tests. What TCRdb holds here is the immuneACCESS table cut down to in-frame rearrangements. Part of the clones is not present; checked against another copy, under half of the missing clones reflect an unresolved V gene, and the others are unexplained. V and J calls plus clone size are reproduced from that table; the DNA served to infer D and trimming. In all, the sample holds 100,000 or so clones, and 80% to 90% of those were seen once. The ten most abundant clones make up 35% to 55% of the sample.

Results the study describes overall, beyond this receptor: Reportedly, almost half of the unique spike-specific TCRs recognized epitopes lying outside the regions that are mutated in the B.1.351 and B.1.1.7 variants. The vaccine-associated CD4 TCRs covered the entire spike protein, and the dominant responses fell in regions 160-218 and 743-854. Because no day 14 peak-response samples were available, repertoires were characterized only after the peak T cell response. In the small 56-69-year group, the increase in depth fell short of significance, most likely because of low power. Conclusions about previously exposed vaccinees are limited because only six or seven AZD1222 recipients were SARS-CoV-2 seropositive at baseline. Spike-specific TCR breadth and depth rose significantly after two AZD1222 doses compared with day 0 and with MenACWY recipients. Most participants were white British and females outnumbered males, and the authors suggested that clonal diversity may have been underestimated.

Points on this clone: What antigen it recognizes has not been identified. No base quality values were provided; no much bigger clone lies one nucleotide off.

At the junction V is shortened by 5 bases and J by 7 bases; bases outside the gene matches: 7. Counted from cysteine to phenylalanine, this CDR3 has 15 amino acids. Of all the DNA, just the CDR3 is kept, 45 bases in frame from base 1. The germline V gene supplies CDR1 KGHDR and CDR2 SFDVKD. Sequencing used peripheral blood, obtained 28 days after the second AZD1222 dose. The clonotype comes from an adult who received the AZD1222 COVID-19 vaccine. This receptor chain uses TRBV24-1 and TRBJ2-2; 9 central bases correspond to TRBD1. The nucleotide sequence reads TGTGCCACCAGTGCAAGGACAGGGGCAGTCGGGGAGCTGTTTTTT. It translates to CATSARTGAVGELFF.